This TCR beta chain was recovered during a study of blood T cell repertoires in COVID-19. Sequencing was performed with immunoSEQ multiplex PCR; in TCRdb, only in-frame clones are kept and a portion is missing. The profile shows some 290,000 clones, 85% to 90% of them singletons. The ends lost 5 bases at V and 4 bases at J; junction bases unmatched: 8. Germline V CDR1 and CDR2: MDHEN, SYDVKM. The CDR3 has 15 residues. Sequenced: peripheral blood. The chain combines TRBV28 with TRBJ2-1, with 7 bases identical to TRBD1. The receptor's source is a woman in her 30s with COVID-19, enrolled during active disease. In DNA form, the CDR3 reads TGTGCCAGCAGTGCATCCTCGGGACAGTACAATGAGCAGTTCTTC. Its protein is CASSASSGQYNEQFF.